The entry below gives a single T cell receptor (beta chain) sequence along with its context. Libraries were prepared by immunoSEQ multiplex PCR; TCRdb keeps only in-frame clonotypes and omits some of them. The sample gives more than 250,000 clones, 87% of which show up once; 0.95% to 1.5% is in the top ten. This CDR3 is 15 amino acids long. Germline CDR1 and CDR2: LNHNV and YYDKDF (reference sequence). V was trimmed by 0 bases and J by 0 bases, leaving 9 bases between them. These data are taken from a study of cytomegalovirus exposure and HLA in healthy donors. The receptor was derived from a woman younger than 45 in good health and CMV-seropositive. Sequencing used PBMCs. The chain combines TRBV15 with TRBJ2-7; D is perhaps TRBD1 (5 bases). The CDR3 sequence: CATSRETASSYEQYF. CDR3 coding DNA: TGTGCCACCAGCAGAGAGACAGCCTCCTCCTACGAGCAGTACTTC.